These 28 T cell receptor beta chains came from one sample sequenced in a study of cytomegalovirus exposure and HLA in healthy donors. The PCR contained 60 Vbeta and 13 Jbeta primers. Repertoires were generated with immunoSEQ multiplex PCR, while TCRdb's copy carries only in-frame clones and drops some. Of some 180,000 clones in the sample, over 70% were seen once. Sequencing was performed on PBMCs. These TCRs come from a woman aged 60 to 75 in good health and CMV-seropositive.

In this sample, this clone turned up once. The chain uses TRBV7-9 and TRBJ2-3; 7 positions match TRBD2. Germline lookup yields CDR1 SEHNR and CDR2 FQNEAQ (reference sequence). The CDR3 spans 15 residues. Trimming took 3 bases from V and 0 from J; bases not matched to a gene: 3. The CDR3 DNA reads as TGTGCCAGCAGCTTTCGGCGGGGGAGCACAGATACGCAGTATTTT. It encodes CASSFRRGSTDTQYF.

This clone was detected a few times. A read error may produce the germline difference seen at one junction end. This chain uses TRBV7-9 with TRBJ1-6; a weak D match, TRBD1 (6 bases). CDR3 length: 15 amino acids. Germline lookup yields CDR1 SEHNR and CDR2 FQNEAQ (reference sequence). Here the CDR3 reads CSSSSRGGTRSPLHF. As DNA, the CDR3 is TGTTCCAGCAGCTCTCGGGGGGGCACGCGGTCACCCCTCCACTTT. Using reference TRBV7-9 and TRBJ1-6 for the parts outside the CDR3, the full variable domain is DTGVSQNPRHKITKRGQNVTFRCDPISEHNRLYWYRQTLGQGPEFLTYFQNEAQLEKSRLLSDRFSAERPKGSFSTLEIQRTEQGDSAMYLCSSSSRGGTRSPLHFGNGTRLTVT.

The chain carries TRBV30 and TRBJ1-1, with a tentative D call TRBD1 (6 bases). The V end was cut by 0 bases, the J end by 10 bases, with 12 bases between. The CDR3 totals 12 residues. Germline assignment: CDR1 GTSNPN and CDR2 SVGIG (reference sequence). CDR3 coding DNA: TGTGCCTGGAGTGTTATACAGGGCTTAGCTTTCTTT. Its translation is CAWSVIQGLAFF.

This clone was observed once. V and J are TRBV7-7 and TRBJ2-3; a possible D gene is TRBD2 (6 bases). The V and J ends lost 5 bases and 5 bases respectively, with 11 bases between them. In germline, CDR1 is SSHAT, CDR2 FNYEAQ (reference sequence). The CDR3 runs 13 residues. Here the CDR3 reads CASSTRRGDTQYF. CDR3 sequence (DNA): TGTGCCAGCAGCACCCGGCGGGGAGATACGCAGTATTTT.

The gene calls are TRBV15 and TRBJ2-2, with D perhaps TRBD1 (6 bases). Trimming shortened V by 0 bases and J by 1 base, and 9 bases separated the two germline ends. The germline CDR1 and CDR2 sequences are LNHNV and YYDKDF (reference sequence). CDR3 size: 16 residues. This CDR3 reads CATSRDRDKNTGELFF. The CDR3 region has the DNA TGTGCCACCAGCAGAGATCGGGACAAGAACACCGGGGAGCTGTTTTTT.

This chain connects TRBV28 to TRBJ1-5, with 9 bases fitting TRBD1. Germline-derived CDR1 and CDR2 are MDHEN and SYDVKM. The CDR3 consists of 16 residues. V trimming: 1 base; J trimming: 4 bases; junction bases outside the gene matches: 5. The CDR3 nucleotides are TGTGCCAGCAGTTTATACCGGGACAGGGTGAATCAGCCCCAGCATTTT. Protein sequence: CASSLYRDRVNQPQHF.

The genes are TRBV5-1 and TRBJ2-1; 7 nucleotides line up with TRBD1. With V trimmed by 5 bases and J by 0 bases, 5 bases remained unmatched. The CDR3 has 15 residues. Germline CDR1 SGHRS, CDR2 YFSETQ. The CDR3 region is CASRRTGDSYNEQFF. DNA for the CDR3: TGCGCCAGCAGACGTACAGGGGACTCCTACAATGAGCAGTTCTTC.

CDR3 loop: CASSQTGYGTEAFF. In DNA form, the CDR3 reads TGTGCCAGCAGCCAAACAGGGTACGGCACTGAAGCTTTCTTT. The chain carries TRBV16 and TRBJ1-1, with a tentative D call TRBD1 (6 bases). Germline CDR1 reads KGHSY; CDR2 reads FQNENV. CDR3 length equals 14 residues. Trimming pared 2 bases from V and 4 bases from J, leaving 11 bases between.

This sequence joins TRBV5-4 and TRBJ1-2; TRBD1 aligns across 8 bases. Germline V gives CDR1 SGHNT, CDR2 YYREEE (reference sequence). This CDR3 has 13 amino acids. V shed 3 bases, J shed 8 bases, and the junction held 6 bases outside the gene matches. CDR3 bases: TGTGCCAGCAGCTCCGGACAGGGCGGAGGCTACACCTTC. This translates into CASSSGQGGGYTF.

The chain combines TRBV14 with TRBJ2-7; 7 bases are shared with TRBD1. CDR3 length: 14 amino acids. Germline V gene lookup returns CDR1 SGHDN and CDR2 FVKESK. The junction had 4 bases not matched to a gene; V was cut back by 5 bases and J by 0 bases. The CDR3 is CASSYWTGSYEQYF. The CDR3 bases are TGTGCCAGCAGCTACTGGACAGGCTCCTACGAGCAGTACTTC. The full variable domain, completed using reference TRBV14 and TRBJ2-7, is EAGVTQFPSHSVIEKGQTVTLRCDPISGHDNLYWYRRVMGKEIKFLLHFVKESKQDESGMPNNRFLAERTGGTYSTLKVQPAELEDSGVYFCASSYWTGSYEQYFGPGTRLTVT.

The CDR3 loop reads CASSLSRGEQYF. The CDR3 region has the DNA TGTGCCAGCAGTTTATCCCGCGGCGAGCAGTACTTC. The chain uses TRBV28 and TRBJ2-7; D gene uncertain. The germline CDR1 and CDR2 sequences are MDHEN and SYDVKM. The CDR3 extends over 12 amino acids. V gave up 1 base and J gave up 6 bases, with 7 bases separating them.

The chain combines TRBV28 with TRBJ1-2, with 7 bases lining up with TRBD1. J lost 4 bases, V lost 2 bases, and 7 bases had no gene match. CDR1 is MDHEN, CDR2 SYDVKM, per germline. This CDR3 has 15 amino acids. CDR3 residues: CASSLGPGGSYGYTF. The CDR3 coding sequence is TGTGCCAGCAGTTTAGGGCCAGGGGGATCCTATGGCTACACCTTC.

The gene calls are TRBV18 and TRBJ2-4; D is possibly TRBD2 (6 bases). The CDR3 has 12 residues. Trimming left V 7 bases short and J 5 bases short, with 9 bases between. Germline assignment: CDR1 KGHSH and CDR2 LQKENI. CDR3 DNA: TGTGCCAGCTTGGGGGGTGAAAACATTCAGTACTTC. This translates into CASLGGENIQYF. Looking up the rest from reference TRBV18 and TRBJ2-4 gives the full variable domain: NAGVMQNPRHLVRRRGQEARLRCSPMKGHSHVYWYRQLPEEGLKFMVYLQKENIIDESGMPKERFSAEFPKEGPSILRIQQVVRGDSAAYFCASLGGENIQYFGAGTRLSVL.

The rearrangement joins TRBV29-1 to TRBJ2-5; TRBD1 matches 7 bases. CDR1 and CDR2 from the germline V gene are SQVTM and ANQGSEA. V shed 6 bases, J shed 5 bases, and the junction held 9 bases outside the gene matches. The CDR3 sequence is 13 residues long. In DNA form, the CDR3 reads TGCAGCGTCGAGAAGGGGGCGCGGGAGACCCAGTACTTC. It yields the protein CSVEKGARETQYF.

This chain joins TRBV5-6 and TRBJ1-3; D is uncertain. CDR1 and CDR2 from the germline V gene are SGHDT and YYEEEE. With 3 bases removed from V and 3 bases from J, the gap between germline ends came to 10 bases. This CDR3 has 14 residues. The CDR3 DNA reads as TGTGCCAGCAGCTCGCGAGGCTTTGGAAACACCATATATTTT. Encoded protein: CASSSRGFGNTIYF.

The chain links TRBV7-9 to TRBJ1-4; weak D call: TRBD1 (5 bases). The CDR3 consists of 15 residues. From germline, CDR1 is SEHNR and CDR2 FQNEAQ (reference sequence). V dropped 5 bases and J dropped 7 bases, with 17 bases sitting between them. CDR3 coding DNA: TGTGCCAGCAGCCCCCATCCGGGGGTGGCTGAAAAACTGTTTTTT. Protein sequence: CASSPHPGVAEKLFF.

The chain carries TRBV6-1 and TRBJ2-7, with D hard to call. V lost 7 bases and J 4 bases, leaving 11 bases between the germline ends. The CDR3 length is 12 residues. Germline-derived CDR1 and CDR2 are MNHNS and SASEGT. Here the CDR3 reads CASNSGSYEQYF. Written as DNA, the CDR3 is TGTGCCAGCAATTCCGGGTCTTACGAGCAGTACTTC.

This clone was seen only a few times. The chain joins TRBV2 to TRBJ2-1, with 11 nucleotides matching TRBD2. J gave up 2 bases and V 4 bases, and 4 bases lay outside the gene matches. There are 16 residues in the CDR3. Germline V gene lookup returns CDR1 SNHLY and CDR2 FYNNEI. The CDR3 here is CASSALAGGAYNEQFF. CDR3 nucleotide sequence: TGTGCCAGCAGTGCTTTAGCGGGGGGGGCCTACAATGAGCAGTTCTTC.

This chain links TRBV30 with TRBJ2-5; D remains unclear. The DNA end is a closer match to TRBJ2-7, so the J assignment may be wrong. This CDR3 has 11 residues. Per germline, CDR1 GTSNPN and CDR2 SVGIG (reference sequence). DNA for the CDR3: TGTGCCTGGAGAATTAACTACGAGCAGTACTTC. Amino acids: CAWRINYEQYF.

This clone was seen just once. V usage is TRBV5-1 and J usage is TRBJ2-1; 13 nucleotides line up with TRBD2. Germline loops: CDR1 SGHRS, CDR2 YFSETQ. This CDR3 is 18 amino acids long. With 4 bases clipped from V and 1 base from J, the junction kept 8 bases outside the gene matches. The CDR3 loop is CASSGPTSGRNSYNEQFF. Here the CDR3 DNA reads TGCGCCAGCAGCGGTCCGACTAGCGGGAGGAATTCCTACAATGAGCAGTTCTTC.

Here the CDR3 reads CASSLSEAADTQYF. CDR3 bases: TGTGCCAGCAGCTTGTCGGAAGCGGCAGATACGCAGTATTTT. V is TRBV5-4 and J is TRBJ2-3; a weak D match, TRBD2 (5 bases). V lost 1 base to trimming and J lost 4 bases, with 10 bases between them. Germline values: CDR1 SGHNT, CDR2 YYREEE (reference sequence). The CDR3 is 14 residues long. Filled out from reference TRBV5-4 and TRBJ2-3, the complete variable domain reads ETGVTQSPTHLIKTRGQQVTLRCSSQSGHNTVSWYQQALGQGPQFIFQYYREEENGRGNFPPRFSGLQFPNYSSELNVNALELDDSALYLCASSLSEAADTQYFGPGTRLTVL.

The chain uses TRBV6-6 and TRBJ2-7; D might be TRBD1 (6 bases). The V gene lost 2 bases and the J gene lost 0 bases, with 8 bases spanning the gap. Germline lookup yields CDR1 MNHNY and CDR2 SVGAGI (reference sequence). The CDR3 contains 14 residues. CDR3 protein: CASSYNRDSYEQYF. The CDR3 region has the DNA TGTGCCAGCAGTTACAACAGGGACTCCTACGAGCAGTACTTC.

A word on this clone: One end of the junction does not line up with germline, which may come from a read error. The chain combines TRBV7-2 with TRBJ1-5; D is possibly TRBD1 (5 bases). Germline V gene lookup returns CDR1 SGHTA and CDR2 FQGNSA. The CDR3 consists of 14 residues. The CDR3 sequence: CASSLNGGDQPQHF. CDR3 coding DNA: TGTGCCAGCAGCTTAAATGGAGGGGATCAACCCCAGCATTTT.

The chain carries TRBV29-1 and TRBJ2-7; D uncertain. Germline CDR1 is SQVTM and CDR2 is ANQGSEA. CDR3 length equals 12 residues. Trimming removed 7 bases from V and 2 bases from J, with 12 bases in between. The CDR3 sequence: CSALTPAYEQYF. In nucleotides, the CDR3 is TGCAGCGCCCTGACACCCGCCTACGAGCAGTACTTC.

The chain couples TRBV5-1 to TRBJ2-3, with 9 bases fitting TRBD1. The CDR3 contains 15 residues. The junction had 8 bases not matched to a gene; V was cut back by 3 bases and J by 6 bases. Germline lookup yields CDR1 SGHRS and CDR2 YFSETQ. The CDR3 DNA reads TGCGCCAGCAGCTCGGGACAGGGTCTCAGTGATACGCAGTATTTT. It specifies CASSSGQGLSDTQYF.

The chain carries TRBV12-5 and TRBJ2-2, with TRBD1 as a possible D gene (5 bases). The germline V gene encodes CDR1 LGHNT and CDR2 FRNRAP. With 7 bases removed from V and 6 bases from J, the gap between germline ends came to 18 bases. The CDR3 has 15 amino acids. The CDR3 here is CASANDRVGAGELFF. CDR3 nucleotides: TGTGCTAGTGCTAATGACAGAGTAGGGGCCGGGGAGCTGTTTTTT. Drawing the rest from reference TRBV12-5 and TRBJ2-2, the complete variable domain is DARVTQTPRHKVTEMGQEVTMRCQPILGHNTVFWYRQTMMQGLELLAYFRNRAPLDDSGMPKDRFSAEMPDATLATLKIQPSEPRDSAVYFCASANDRVGAGELFFGEGSRLTVL.

This clone has a single count. V and J are TRBV19 and TRBJ1-5, with 7 nucleotides matching TRBD1. The CDR3 contains 14 residues. Germline-derived CDR1 and CDR2 are LNHDA and SQIVND (reference sequence). The V segment lost 6 bases and the J segment 6 bases; nucleotides outside the gene matches: 8. The CDR3 protein is CASSQDREVQPQHF. CDR3 bases: TGTGCCAGTAGCCAAGACAGGGAGGTTCAGCCCCAGCATTTT.

V and J are TRBV6-5 and TRBJ1-2; D is unclear. The germline V gene encodes CDR1 MNHEY and CDR2 SVGAGI. V was trimmed by 10 bases and J by 6 bases, leaving 24 bases between them. The CDR3 sequence is 15 residues long. In DNA, the CDR3 is TGTGCCACCATTGGCCTGGGCCTCGAAGGTGATGGCTACACCTTC. Residues: CATIGLGLEGDGYTF.